These 20 T cell receptor beta chains were all obtained from the same sample, sequenced in a study of glioma-infiltrating T cells after dendritic cell vaccination. Described time point: after dendritic cell vaccination, including at tumor progression/relapse. Repertoires were generated with immunoSEQ multiplex PCR, while TCRdb's copy carries only in-frame clones and drops some. This table has some 110,000 clones, 90% appearing once. The source was blood, collected after dendritic cell vaccination. These receptors originate from a human donor with glioblastoma.

The chain links TRBV2 to TRBJ1-2; D gene uncertain. V dropped 3 bases and J dropped 0 bases, with 5 bases sitting between them. Germline CDR1 is SNHLY and CDR2 is FYNNEI. This CDR3 is 13 amino acids long. In DNA form, the CDR3 reads TGTGCCAGCAGTGATACGGCTAACTATGGCTACACCTTC. Amino acid sequence: CASSDTANYGYTF.

Here the CDR3 DNA reads TGCGCCAGCAGCCCTAATATCGGGAATACTGAAGCTTTCTTT. This encodes CASSPNIGNTEAFF. The gene calls are TRBV4-1 and TRBJ1-1; D not certain. The CDR3 is made up of 14 amino acids. Trimming removed 4 bases from V and 5 bases from J, with 14 bases in between. Germline-derived CDR1 and CDR2 are MGHRA and YSYEKL.

Here the CDR3 reads CASNRGGDEQYF. The CDR3 DNA follows: TGCGCCAGCAACAGGGGAGGCGACGAGCAGTACTTC. The V call is TRBV10-2, the J call TRBJ2-7, with D possibly TRBD1 on 7 matching bases. Germline loops: CDR1 WSHSY, CDR2 SAAADI. V gave up 7 bases and J gave up 5 bases, with 12 bases separating them. The length of the CDR3 is 12 residues.

CDR3 DNA: TGCGCCAGCAGCCAAGACCTAGGACAGAAACTCTCTGGGGCCAACGTCCTGACTTTC. Amino acid sequence: CASSQDLGQKLSGANVLTF. The rearrangement joins TRBV4-1 to TRBJ2-6; possibly TRBD1 for D (6 bases). There are 19 residues in the CDR3. Germline V gene data show CDR1 as MGHRA and CDR2 as YSYEKL. Trimming shortened V by 0 bases and J by 0 bases, and 15 bases separated the two germline ends.

The chain joins TRBV6-1 to TRBJ1-2; 8 positions match TRBD1. The trim removed 7 bases at V and 8 bases at J, leaving 9 bases unmatched. Germline V gene data show CDR1 as MNHNS and CDR2 as SASEGT. CDR3 size: 13 residues. The CDR3, as DNA: TGTGCCAGCATACCGACAGGGGATCTAGGCTACACCTTC. Protein: CASIPTGDLGYTF.

V and J are TRBV2 and TRBJ2-6; no reliable D call. This CDR3 comprises 15 residues. CDR1 and CDR2 (germline): SNHLY, FYNNEI. V was shortened by 3 bases and J by 0 bases, with 6 bases between the two germline ends. CDR3: CASSDRYSGANVLTF. The CDR3, as DNA: TGTGCCAGCAGTGACAGGTACTCTGGGGCCAACGTCCTGACTTTC. Combining the CDR3 with reference TRBV2 and TRBJ2-6 gives the whole variable domain EPEVTQTPSHQVTQMGQEVILRCVPISNHLYFYWYRQILGQKVEFLVSFYNNEISEKSEIFDDQFSVERPDGSNFTLKIRSTKLEDSAMYFCASSDRYSGANVLTFGAGSRLTVL.

The genes are TRBV19 and TRBJ1-6; 8 bases are shared with TRBD1. Germline V gives CDR1 LNHDA, CDR2 SQIVND (reference sequence). J gave up 14 bases and V 5 bases, and 14 bases lay outside the gene matches. The CDR3 spans 15 residues. Written as DNA, the CDR3 is TGTGCCAGTAGTTCCGGACAGGGTAGCCACATGGCCCTCCACTTT. Amino acid sequence: CASSSGQGSHMALHF.

This clone was picked up a small number of times. The rearrangement uses TRBV5-6 and TRBJ1-1; D gene ambiguous. There are 14 residues in the CDR3. CDR1 and CDR2 from the germline V gene are SGHDT and YYEEEE. Trimming took off 2 bases at V and 4 bases at J, with 12 bases between the two ends. The CDR3 DNA sequence: TGTGCCAGCAGCTTCGTGCGAGGAAGCACTGAAGCTTTCTTT. Amino acid sequence: CASSFVRGSTEAFF.

The chain has TRBV12-5 and TRBJ2-7; 7 nucleotides align to TRBD2. The V gene end was trimmed by 2 bases and the J gene end by 4 bases; junction bases not matched to a gene: 14. Germline-derived CDR1 and CDR2 are LGHNT and FRNRAP. This CDR3 is built from 17 residues. The CDR3 reads CASGLISLAGVEYEQYF. As DNA, the CDR3 is TGTGCTAGTGGTTTGATCTCCCTGGCGGGAGTTGAGTACGAGCAGTACTTC. The variable domain in full, with the rest retrieved from reference TRBV12-5 and TRBJ2-7, is DARVTQTPRHKVTEMGQEVTMRCQPILGHNTVFWYRQTMMQGLELLAYFRNRAPLDDSGMPKDRFSAEMPDATLATLKIQPSEPRDSAVYFCASGLISLAGVEYEQYFGPGTRLTVT.

The chain is built from TRBV7-9 and TRBJ2-3; TRBD2 matches 11 bases. Germline V gives CDR1 SEHNR, CDR2 FQNEAQ (reference sequence). V lost 5 bases and J lost 2; bases outside the gene matches: 6. The CDR3 consists of 16 residues. This chain's CDR3 is CASSKLAGGYTDTQYF. CDR3 bases: TGTGCCAGCAGCAAATTAGCGGGAGGGTACACAGATACGCAGTATTTT.

V is TRBV9 and J is TRBJ2-2, with 12 positions matching TRBD2. CDR3 size: 16 residues. CDR1 and CDR2 (germline): SGDLS, YYNGEE. J was trimmed by 2 bases and V by 4 bases; bases with no gene match: 3. The CDR3 bases are TGTGCCAGCAGCCCGGGACTAGCGGGCAACACCGGGGAGCTGTTTTTT. This gives the protein CASSPGLAGNTGELFF.

The chain recombines TRBV6-1 with TRBJ1-3; TRBD1 might be the D (6 bases). Trimming shortened V by 6 bases and J by 4 bases, and 16 bases separated the two germline ends. CDR3 size: 15 residues. In germline, CDR1 is MNHNS, CDR2 SASEGT. CDR3 region: CASSRAGTLGNTIYF. The CDR3 bases are TGTGCCAGCAGCCGAGCCGGGACACTCGGAAACACCATATATTTT.

J is TRBJ2-5 and V is TRBV2; 8 nucleotides agree with TRBD2. Germline-derived CDR1 and CDR2 are SNHLY and FYNNEI. CDR3 length: 15 residues. V trimming: 7 bases; J trimming: 7 bases; junction bases outside the gene matches: 14. CDR3 region: CASNPGTSGARTQYF. For the CDR3, the DNA is TGTGCCAGCAATCCCGGGACTAGTGGGGCGCGGACCCAGTACTTC. Combining the CDR3 with reference TRBV2 and TRBJ2-5 gives the whole variable domain EPEVTQTPSHQVTQMGQEVILRCVPISNHLYFYWYRQILGQKVEFLVSFYNNEISEKSEIFDDQFSVERPDGSNFTLKIRSTKLEDSAMYFCASNPGTSGARTQYFGPGTRLLVL.

V gene TRBV9 combines with J gene TRBJ1-1; possible D gene TRBD1, 5 bases. Germline-derived CDR1 and CDR2 are SGDLS and YYNGEE. There are 13 residues in the CDR3. V shed 4 bases and J shed 2 bases, with 9 bases lying between them. The CDR3 loop is CASSWGGNTEAFF. In nucleotides, the CDR3 is TGTGCCAGCAGCTGGGGCGGAAACACTGAAGCTTTCTTT.

The CDR3 bases are TGTGCCAGCAGCTTAGCGGGGAGCTCCTACAATGAGCAGTTCTTC. Amino acids: CASSLAGSSYNEQFF. The chain couples TRBV5-4 to TRBJ2-1, with 7 bases matching TRBD2. V lost 2 bases, J lost 0 bases, and 2 bases stayed unmatched. The CDR3 is 15 residues long. Germline CDR1 reads SGHNT; CDR2 reads YYREEE (reference sequence).

V usage is TRBV2 and J usage is TRBJ2-1, with 10 bases that match TRBD2. The J segment lost 9 bases and the V segment lost 0 bases, leaving 11 bases of the junction unmatched. There are 17 residues in the CDR3. Germline V CDR1 and CDR2: SNHLY, FYNNEI. The CDR3 is CASSEAFKREGRGEQFF. CDR3 bases: TGTGCCAGCAGTGAAGCGTTTAAGCGGGAGGGCCGTGGTGAGCAGTTCTTC. The variable domain in full, completed from reference TRBV2 and TRBJ2-1, reads EPEVTQTPSHQVTQMGQEVILRCVPISNHLYFYWYRQILGQKVEFLVSFYNNEISEKSEIFDDQFSVERPDGSNFTLKIRSTKLEDSAMYFCASSEAFKREGRGEQFFGPGTRLTVL.

The gene calls are TRBV27 and TRBJ1-2, with 8 positions matching TRBD1. The V gene's germline CDR1 is MNHEY and CDR2 SMNVEV (reference sequence). V shed 6 bases and J 10 bases; nucleotides not matched to a gene: 10. The CDR3 covers 13 residues. The CDR3 region is CASRPDRGRTYTF. CDR3 DNA: TGTGCCAGCAGACCTGACAGGGGCAGAACCTACACCTTC.

The chain has TRBV19 and TRBJ1-1, with 8 positions matching TRBD1. CDR1 and CDR2 (germline): LNHDA, SQIVND (reference sequence). This CDR3 is 15 amino acids long. The V and J ends lost 7 bases and 1 base, in that order; junction bases with no gene match: 8. CDR3 nucleotides: TGTGCCAGTACTAATTACAGGGGGGGGAACACTGAAGCTTTCTTT. Translating it yields CASTNYRGGNTEAFF.

The genes are TRBV9 and TRBJ2-5; 9 bases are shared with TRBD1. The CDR3 loop spans 17 amino acids. Germline CDR1 and CDR2: SGDLS and YYNGEE. V lost 0 bases to trimming and J lost 2 bases; unmatched junction nucleotides: 8. Here the CDR3 reads CASSVAPGTGSQETQYF. DNA for the CDR3: TGTGCCAGCAGCGTAGCCCCGGGGACAGGGTCACAAGAGACCCAGTACTTC.

V usage is TRBV2 and J usage is TRBJ2-7; TRBD2 matches at 8 bases. The CDR3 consists of 15 residues. After removal of 4 bases from V and 5 bases from J, the junction contained 10 bases not matched to a gene. CDR1 is SNHLY and CDR2 is FYNNEI in the germline V gene. The CDR3 reads CASSGVIGGGHEQYF. CDR3 DNA: TGTGCCAGCAGTGGGGTTATCGGCGGGGGGCACGAGCAGTACTTC.